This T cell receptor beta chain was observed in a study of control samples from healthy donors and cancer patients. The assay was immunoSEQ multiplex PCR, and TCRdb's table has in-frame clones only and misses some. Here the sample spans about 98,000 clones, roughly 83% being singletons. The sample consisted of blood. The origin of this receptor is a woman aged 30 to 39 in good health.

For the CDR3, the DNA is TGTGCCAGCAGTCTGACGGGGGTAGGCACAGATACGCAGTATTTT. The encoded protein is CASSLTGVGTDTQYF. The V gene is TRBV7-6, the J gene TRBJ2-3; D might be TRBD2 (6 bases). V gave up 6 bases and J gave up 1 base, with 14 bases separating them. The germline V gene encodes CDR1 SGHVS and CDR2 FNYEAQ. The CDR3 is 15 amino acids. Drawing the rest from reference TRBV7-6 and TRBJ2-3, the complete variable domain is GAGVSQSPRYKVTKRGQDVALRCDPISGHVSLYWYRQALGQGPEFLTYFNYEAQQDKSGLPNDRFSAERPEGSISTLTIQRTEQRDSAMYRCASSLTGVGTDTQYFGPGTRLTVL.